The rows below give T cell receptor beta chains drawn from one sample of a study of shared clonotypes between healthy human individuals. TCRdb keeps only in-frame clones here, not all; method: immunoSEQ multiplex PCR. The sample shows about 1.1 million clones, 60% to 80% of them seen only once. The sample was memory CD4+ T cells from PBMCs. These TCRs come from a man aged 18 to 29 in good health. Some clones in this sample may be carry-over from other donors' samples. Each CDR3 is given with its conserved first and last residue. The D gene is left open where the match is weak. Size is omitted from some rows. Given values are once, few, many or a class for expanded clones.

J gene | D gene | V gene | clone size | CDR3 protein | CDR3 DNA
TRBJ1-6 | - | TRBV28 | - | CASSPTNSPLHF | TGTGCCAGCAGTCCCACCAATTCACCCCTCCACTTT
TRBJ2-6 | - | TRBV19 | - | CASSIDQAVYVGVLTF | TGTGCCAGTAGTATAGATCAGGCAGTTTACGTAGGCGTCCTGACTTTC
TRBJ2-3 | - | TRBV5-6 | - | CASSLAGKVADTQYF | TGTGCCAGCAGCTTGGCGGGTAAGGTAGCAGATACGCAGTATTTT
TRBJ2-7 | TRBD2 | TRBV7-8 | - | CASSTGGGSYEQYF | TGTGCCAGCAGTACGGGAGGAGGCTCCTACGAGCAGTACTTC
TRBJ2-1 | TRBD1 | TRBV29-1 | - | CSARQGWVNEQFF | TGCAGCGCCCGACAGGGGTGGGTCAATGAGCAGTTCTTC
TRBJ1-1 | - | TRBV18 | - | CASSLRSQGRETEAFF | TGTGCCAGCTCGCTCCGCTCCCAGGGGAGAGAAACTGAAGCTTTCTTT
TRBJ1-1 | TRBD1 | TRBV10-3 | few | CAIGGTGGNTEAFF | TGTGCCATCGGGGGGACAGGGGGCAACACTGAAGCTTTCTTT
TRBJ1-5 | TRBD1 | TRBV6-5 | - | CASNPDRNSNQPQHF | TGTGCCAGCAACCCGGACAGGAATAGCAATCAGCCCCAGCATTTT
TRBJ1-5 | - | TRBV7-2 | - | CASSLGLTNQPQHF | TGTGCCAGCAGCTTGGGACTCACCAATCAGCCCCAGCATTTT
TRBJ2-7 | TRBD2 | TRBV5-1 | - | CASRISGRFSEQYF | TGCGCCAGCAGGATTAGCGGGAGGTTCTCCGAGCAGTACTTC
TRBJ2-7 | - | TRBV5-5 | - | CASSSGTTYEQYF | TGTGCCAGCAGCTCCGGGACCACCTACGAGCAGTACTTC
TRBJ1-1 | TRBD1 | TRBV7-8 | - | CAGSPPTGGGTEAFF | TGTGCCGGCAGCCCACCGACAGGGGGAGGAACTGAAGCTTTCTTT
TRBJ2-7 | TRBD2 | TRBV9 | few | CASSVGTSVEQYF | TGTGCCAGCAGCGTTGGGACTAGCGTTGAGCAGTACTTC
TRBJ2-3 | TRBD2 | TRBV11-1 | - | CASSVAGAQYF | TGTGCCAGCAGCGTAGCGGGAGCGCAGTATTTT
TRBJ2-1 | TRBD2 | TRBV2 | - | CASRPTSVVYNEQFF | TGTGCCAGCAGACCCACTAGCGTGGTGTACAATGAGCAGTTCTTC
TRBJ2-7 | TRBD1 | TRBV9 | - | CASSTGQGDYEQYF | TGTGCCAGCAGCACCGGACAGGGGGACTACGAGCAGTACTTC
TRBJ2-7 | - | TRBV6-5 | - | CASSYREKTSEQYF | TGTGCCAGCAGTTACAGGGAGAAGACCTCCGAGCAGTACTTC
TRBJ1-3 | TRBD1 | TRBV5-1 | - | CASSKDRGSGNTIYF | TGCGCCAGCAGCAAGGACAGGGGGTCTGGAAACACCATATATTTT
TRBJ2-2 | TRBD2 | TRBV4-2 | - | CASSPGGTQDTGELFF | TGTGCCAGCAGCCCGGGGGGGACTCAAGACACCGGGGAGCTGTTTTTT
TRBJ1-1 | - | TRBV7-8 | few | CASSILGADTEAFF | TGTGCCAGCAGCATCCTGGGCGCGGACACTGAAGCTTTCTTT
TRBJ1-1 | TRBD1 | TRBV28 | - | CASSYPHRGTEAFF | TGTGCCAGCAGCTACCCTCACAGGGGCACTGAAGCTTTCTTT
TRBJ2-7 | - | TRBV27 | - | CASSFTGTDEQYF | TGTGCCAGCAGTTTTACCGGGACTGACGAGCAGTACTTC
TRBJ1-2 | - | TRBV28 | - | CASSFRYRAANYGYTF | TGTGCCAGCAGCTTTCGTTACAGGGCTGCTAACTATGGCTACACCTTC
TRBJ2-2 | TRBD2 | TRBV29-1 | - | CSVVAGVNYGELFF | TGCAGCGTTGTAGCGGGAGTAAACTACGGGGAGCTGTTTTTT
TRBJ1-5 | TRBD1 | TRBV4-1 | - | CASSQGGQGARGSQHF | TGCGCCAGCAGCCAAGGGGGACAGGGGGCGCGAGGGTCCCAGCATTTT
TRBJ2-1 | TRBD2 | TRBV4-1 | - | CASSQVGLVEFF | TGCGCCAGCAGCCAAGTCGGACTAGTCGAGTTCTTC
TRBJ2-1 | - | TRBV4-1 | - | CASSRGRFEGVGGNEQFF | TGCGCCAGCAGCCGGGGGCGATTTGAGGGAGTGGGAGGCAATGAGCAGTTCTTC
TRBJ1-2 | TRBD1 | TRBV28 | - | CASKGRGPQNYGYTF | TGTGCCAGCAAAGGGAGGGGGCCCCAGAACTATGGCTACACCTTC
TRBJ1-5 | - | TRBV10-3 | - | CAISDTPGGSQHF | TGTGCCATCAGTGACACTCCGGGGGGGTCCCAGCATTTT
TRBJ1-1 | TRBD1 | TRBV5-3 | - | CAVRGGYTEAFF | TGTGCCGTAAGAGGGGGCTACACTGAAGCTTTCTTT
TRBJ2-5 | - | TRBV29-1 | - | CSAGDLLGQETQYF | TGCAGCGCCGGAGACTTACTAGGGCAAGAGACCCAGTACTTC
TRBJ1-2 | - | TRBV6-6 | - | CASNSGSYYGYTF | TGTGCCAGCAATTCAGGCTCTTACTATGGCTACACCTTC
TRBJ2-5 | TRBD2 | TRBV19 | - | CASSIGGRARETQYF | TGTGCCAGTAGTATAGGCGGGAGGGCCAGAGAGACCCAGTACTTC
TRBJ2-7 | - | TRBV5-6 | - | CASSLVGATVYEQYF | TGTGCCAGCAGCTTGGTTGGGGCAACGGTCTACGAGCAGTACTTC
TRBJ1-3 | - | TRBV6-4 | - | CASSDFEASSGNTIYF | TGTGCCAGCAGTGACTTTGAGGCCTCCTCTGGAAACACCATATATTTT
TRBJ1-2 | - | TRBV18 | - | CASYHGAYGYTF | TGTGCCAGCTATCACGGGGCGTATGGCTACACCTTC
TRBJ1-5 | TRBD1 | TRBV5-5 | - | CASSHAPDRGFGQPQHF | TGTGCCAGCAGCCATGCGCCGGACAGGGGATTCGGTCAGCCCCAGCATTTT
TRBJ1-5 | - | TRBV6-6 | - | CASSYGGQNQPQHF | TGTGCCAGCAGTTATGGGGGCCAAAATCAGCCCCAGCATTTT
TRBJ2-7 | - | TRBV7-9 | few | CASSLAGDHYEQYF | TGTGCCAGCAGCTTAGCCGGGGACCACTACGAGCAGTACTTC